There are many counts of the clone carrying this T cell receptor beta chain. The antigen is unknown. The trim removed 3 bases at V and 7 bases at J, leaving 8 bases unmatched. The CDR3 consists of 15 residues. The germline V gene encodes CDR1 MRHNA and CDR2 SNTAGT. Breast cancer patients provided tissue from their axillary draining lymph nodes. The record originates from a study of breast tumors, draining lymph nodes, adjacent tissues. Overall study results and limits: Luminal-like breast cancer showed significantly higher tumor–nontumor repertoire similarity than basal-like. Data fit most tumor T cells coming from lymph node, expanding in tumor. Tumor TCR diversity was below lymph nodes but above nontumor tissue. Tumor T cell lymph node origin was a supported hypothesis, not proven.

TCRdb processed the multiplex PCR reads anew with MiXCR; each CDR3 protein has one entry. The sample carries 270,000 or so distinct CDR3 sequences, around 30% recorded once. Sequencing used axillary lymph node tissue. The TCR sequence derives from a female donor with breast cancer. Some clones in this sample may be carry-over from other donors' samples. The chain uses TRBV6-4 and TRBJ2-1; the match to TRBD1 covers 8 bases. The CDR3 loop reads CASSELGTGTNEQFF. The CDR3 nucleotides read TGTGCCAGCAGTGAACTCGGGACAGGTACGAATGAGCAGTTCTTC.